The rows below give T cell receptor beta chains drawn from one sample of a study of Ad26.COV2.S vaccination and SARS-CoV-2 variants. Sequenced by immunoSEQ multiplex PCR; TCRdb stores in-frame clones only, minus some. The sample has hundreds of thousands of clones, 83% seen once. The sequencing used peripheral blood, collected in a trial of Ad26.COV2.S vaccine versus placebo. These receptor sequences come from a person between 18 and 65 years old who received the Ad26.COV2.S COVID-19 vaccine or a placebo. CDR3s include the opening cysteine and the closing phenylalanine or tryptophan. Each record gives: J gene, V gene, clone size, D gene, CDR3 protein, CDR3 DNA. A D gene is named only where the DNA matches it firmly. Clone sizes are given selectively: once, few, many, or a class where the clone is expanded.

TRBJ2-1 | TRBV4-1 | - | TRBD2 | CASSLAGGRDNEQFF | TGCGCCAGCAGCCTAGCGGGGGGGCGCGACAATGAGCAGTTCTTC
TRBJ2-1 | TRBV11-3 | - | - | CASSPQQGLNEQFF | TGTGCCAGCAGCCCACAGCAGGGCCTTAATGAGCAGTTCTTC
TRBJ2-5 | TRBV7-6 | - | - | CASSLGGTQYF | TGTGCCAGCAGCTTAGGCGGGACCCAGTACTTC
TRBJ2-5 | TRBV5-1 | - | - | CASSLIETQYF | TGCGCCAGCAGCTTGATAGAGACCCAGTACTTC
TRBJ2-1 | TRBV5-1 | - | - | CASSLRTRPRGEQFF | TGCGCCAGCAGCTTGCGGACTCGTCCTCGGGGCGAGCAGTTCTTC
TRBJ1-6 | TRBV7-3 | once | - | CASSLNPGRSGSPLHF | TGTGCCAGCAGCTTAAACCCGGGCCGAAGTGGTTCACCCCTCCACTTT
TRBJ2-7 | TRBV19 | once | TRBD1 | CASSPTTGGSHEQYF | TGTGCCAGTAGTCCCACGACAGGGGGCTCCCACGAGCAGTACTTC
TRBJ1-2 | TRBV7-2 | - | - | CASSLGGGYTF | TGTGCCAGCAGCTTAGGGGGAGGCTACACCTTC
TRBJ1-1 | TRBV3-1/TRBV3-2 | once | - | CASSQGLGGTEAFF | TGTGCCAGCAGCCAAGGGTTGGGGGGGACTGAAGCTTTCTTT
TRBJ2-5 | TRBV6-2/TRBV6-3 | - | - | CASSSQGGQTQYF | TGTGCCAGCAGTTCACAGGGTGGACAGACCCAGTACTTC
TRBJ2-2 | TRBV11-2 | once | TRBD1 | CASSPWDSGELFF | TGTGCCAGCAGCCCTTGGGACAGCGGGGAGCTGTTTTTT
TRBJ1-5 | TRBV3-1/TRBV3-2 | once | - | CASSQDRGARGQPQHF | TGTGCCAGCAGCCAAGATCGGGGAGCACGGGGACAGCCCCAGCATTTT
TRBJ2-6 | TRBV30 | - | - | CAWSAAGGANVLTF | TGTGCCTGGAGTGCCGCAGGGGGGGCCAACGTCCTGACTTTC
TRBJ1-1 | TRBV6-1 | once | - | CASSSLGGNTEAFF | TGTGCCAGCAGTTCGCTCGGGGGCAACACTGAAGCTTTCTTT
TRBJ1-1 | TRBV10-2 | - | TRBD1 | CASSEPRDSKDKTEAFF | TGCGCCAGCAGTGAACCCCGGGACAGCAAAGATAAAACTGAAGCTTTCTTT
TRBJ2-7 | TRBV13 | - | - | CASSFGEGAIEQYF | TGTGCCAGCAGCTTCGGGGAGGGGGCGATCGAGCAGTACTTC
TRBJ2-7 | TRBV9 | - | - | CASSPLDSMNEQYF | TGTGCCAGCAGCCCCCTCGACAGTATGAACGAGCAGTACTTC
TRBJ1-2 | TRBV30 | - | TRBD1 | CAWSVLQGFYGYTF | TGTGCCTGGAGTGTACTACAGGGGTTCTATGGCTACACCTTC
TRBJ1-2 | TRBV6-5 | few | - | CATSSGYGYTF | TGTGCCACCTCTTCGGGGTATGGCTACACCTTC
TRBJ1-2 | TRBV6-2/TRBV6-3 | - | TRBD1 | CASSLGTVSYGYTF | TGTGCCAGCAGCCTCGGGACAGTATCTTATGGCTACACCTTC
TRBJ2-7 | TRBV15 | once | - | CATSRDSQTIYEQYF | TGTGCCACCAGCAGAGATTCACAGACTATCTACGAGCAGTACTTC
TRBJ1-2 | TRBV7-9 | few | - | CASSLAGVPGYTF | TGTGCCAGCAGCTTAGCCGGGGTACCGGGCTACACCTTC
TRBJ2-1 | TRBV19 | few | TRBD1 | CASSGQGSSYNEQFF | TGTGCCAGTAGCGGACAGGGTTCTTCGTACAATGAGCAGTTCTTC
TRBJ2-7 | TRBV27 | - | TRBD2 | CASSYTSGWSYEQYF | TGTGCCAGCAGTTACACTAGCGGGTGGTCCTACGAGCAGTACTTC
TRBJ1-6 | TRBV6-1 | - | - | CASSEGAYNSPLHF | TGTGCCAGCAGTGAAGGGGCCTATAATTCACCCCTCCACTTT
TRBJ1-3 | TRBV9 | - | - | CASSVVSGEKNTIYF | TGTGCCAGCAGCGTAGTCTCAGGGGAGAAGAACACCATATATTTT
TRBJ1-2 | TRBV5-4 | - | - | CASSLGGNYGYTF | TGTGCCAGCAGCTTGGGGGGTAACTATGGCTACACCTTC
TRBJ1-1 | TRBV7-9 | - | - | CASSFRMGTNTEAFF | TGTGCCAGCAGCTTTCGTATGGGAACGAACACTGAAGCTTTCTTT
TRBJ2-7 | TRBV11-2 | - | - | CASSWGKSYEQYF | TGTGCCAGCAGCTGGGGGAAGTCCTACGAGCAGTACTTC
TRBJ2-5 | TRBV6-4 | - | - | CARGETQYF | TGTGCCCGCGGGGAGACCCAGTACTTC
TRBJ2-7 | TRBV27 | once | - | CASSLLGPAYEQYF | TGTGCCAGCAGTTTACTGGGGCCAGCCTACGAGCAGTACTTC
TRBJ2-3 | TRBV6-5 | once | TRBD2 | CASSYSLAGGSDTQYF | TGTGCCAGCAGTTACTCGCTAGCGGGAGGTTCAGATACGCAGTATTTT
TRBJ2-7 | TRBV5-4 | once | TRBD1 | CASSLRDRGSYEQYF | TGTGCCAGCAGCCTCCGGGACAGGGGCTCCTACGAGCAGTACTTC
TRBJ2-5 | TRBV7-8 | - | TRBD2 | CASSLDGGQETQYF | TGTGCCAGCAGCTTGGACGGGGGGCAAGAGACCCAGTACTTC
TRBJ1-1 | TRBV6-6 | - | - | CASSRKARDTEAFF | TGTGCCAGCAGTCGGAAAGCCCGAGACACTGAAGCTTTCTTT
TRBJ2-7 | TRBV12-2 | once | - | CASRLSIGSAPEQYF | TGTGCAAGTCGCTTAAGTATAGGGTCTGCTCCCGAGCAGTACTTC
TRBJ2-2 | TRBV19 | - | TRBD2 | CASSRTGLHTGELFF | TGTGCCAGTAGTAGAACGGGACTACACACCGGGGAGCTGTTTTTT
TRBJ2-7 | TRBV7-2 | - | TRBD2 | CASSLPPAGGSYEQYF | TGTGCCAGCAGCTTGCCCCCAGCGGGAGGTTCCTACGAGCAGTACTTC
TRBJ2-5 | TRBV5-4 | - | - | CASSLLGRKETQYF | TGTGCCAGCAGCTTACTTGGGAGGAAAGAGACCCAGTACTTC
TRBJ1-3 | TRBV9 | - | - | CASSGPWGLSGNTIYF | TGTGCCAGCAGCGGCCCCTGGGGTTTATCTGGAAACACCATATATTTT
TRBJ2-7 | TRBV5-1 | - | TRBD1 | CASSLAAGGGYEQYF | TGCGCCAGCAGCTTGGCGGCAGGGGGCGGGTACGAGCAGTACTTC
TRBJ2-1 | TRBV11-3 | - | - | CASSPQTGPGKRFYNEQFF | TGTGCCAGCAGCCCGCAGACAGGCCCTGGGAAGCGGTTTTACAATGAGCAGTTCTTC
TRBJ2-4 | TRBV7-2 | - | - | CASSEAGMALAKNIQYF | TGTGCCAGCAGCGAGGCGGGGATGGCACTAGCCAAAAACATTCAGTACTTC
TRBJ2-5 | TRBV27 | - | TRBD1 | CASSLSPVRDRGLETQYF | TGTGCCAGCAGTCTATCTCCCGTTCGGGACAGGGGGCTGGAGACCCAGTACTTC
TRBJ1-3 | TRBV5-1 | - | - | CASRGGQTIYF | TGCGCCAGCAGAGGAGGGCAAACCATATATTTT
TRBJ1-2 | TRBV30 | - | - | CAWREPGPGYTF | TGTGCCTGGAGGGAGCCCGGGCCTGGCTACACCTTC
TRBJ2-5 | TRBV9 | - | TRBD2 | CASSVRFSGGGETQYF | TGTGCCAGCAGCGTCCGGTTTAGCGGGGGCGGGGAGACCCAGTACTTC